These 8 T cell receptor beta chains were sequenced from one sample in a study of cytomegalovirus exposure and HLA in healthy donors. The PCR employed 60 Vbeta primers together with 13 Jbeta primers. Using immunoSEQ multiplex PCR, the repertoire was profiled, and TCRdb retains in-frame clones only, with some absent. The table lists about 140,000 clones, less than 85% of them singletons. The sequencing sample was made of PBMCs. All receptors come from a man aged 35-49 years in good health and CMV-seronegative.

This clone has just a few counts. The gene calls are TRBV7-6 and TRBJ2-7; unclear D gene. CDR1 and CDR2 from the germline V gene are SGHVS and FNYEAQ. This CDR3 has 13 residues. V was cut by 5 bases and J by 0 bases, with 8 bases left in between. CDR3 sequence (DNA): TGTGCCAGCAGCCCGCGAGTCTCCTACGAGCAGTACTTC. Protein sequence: CASSPRVSYEQYF.

The V gene is TRBV29-1, the J gene TRBJ2-5; 10 bases are a match to TRBD2. The V gene's germline CDR1 is SQVTM and CDR2 ANQGSEA. V lost 4 bases and J lost 2; bases outside the gene matches: 4. The CDR3 spans 14 residues. DNA for the CDR3: TGCAGCGTTGGCCCAGCGGGAGGGCAAGAGACCCAGTACTTC. This encodes CSVGPAGGQETQYF.

The sample holds a few counts of this clone. V usage is TRBV27 and J usage is TRBJ2-7; TRBD1 matches at 9 bases. Germline V gene data show CDR1 as MNHEY and CDR2 as SMNVEV (reference sequence). The junction had 9 bases not matched to a gene; V was cut back by 4 bases and J by 5 bases. This CDR3 contains 15 residues. Here the CDR3 reads CASSSPGQGYNEQYF. The CDR3 DNA reads as TGTGCCAGCAGTTCCCCGGGACAGGGTTACAACGAGCAGTACTTC.

A few counts support this clone. This chain links TRBV19 with TRBJ2-7; TRBD2 agrees at 9 bases. The V and J ends lost 5 bases and 5 bases, in that order; junction bases with no gene match: 10. The CDR3 spans 15 residues. Germline V gives CDR1 LNHDA, CDR2 SQIVND (reference sequence). For the CDR3, the DNA is TGTGCCAGTAGTGCATCGGGACTAGCTAACGACGAGCAGTACTTC. This codes for CASSASGLANDEQYF.

This chain uses TRBV4-3 with TRBJ2-2; the D gene is possibly TRBD2 (5 bases). The germline CDR1 and CDR2 sequences are LGHNA and YSLEER. This CDR3 is built from 14 residues. V was shortened by 0 bases and J by 9 bases, with 11 bases between the two germline ends. The CDR3 loop reads CASSQDRGFRELFF. CDR3 sequence (DNA): TGCGCCAGCAGCCAAGATCGAGGGTTCCGGGAGCTGTTTTTT.

The chain uses TRBV7-2 and TRBJ1-5; TRBD1 is a possible D gene (6 bases). The V end was cut by 8 bases, the J end by 1 base, with 9 bases between. This CDR3 region has 13 residues. Germline CDR1 is SGHTA and CDR2 is FQGNSA. This CDR3 reads CASRRGSNQPQHF. The CDR3 DNA sequence: TGTGCCAGCCGCAGGGGCAGCAATCAGCCCCAGCATTTT.

The J gene is TRBJ1-4, the V gene TRBV28; TRBD1 might be the D (5 bases). The CDR3 totals 16 residues. With 2 bases removed from V and 8 bases from J, the gap between germline ends came to 18 bases. Germline CDR1 is MDHEN and CDR2 is SYDVKM. CDR3 nucleotide sequence: TGTGCCAGCAGTTTAGGCATCGTCACTTCAGGGGAAAAACTGTTTTTT. It encodes CASSLGIVTSGEKLFF.

The CDR3 region is CASSQDRGRPVTGELFF. The CDR3 DNA reads as TGCGCCAGCAGCCAAGACAGGGGGCGACCGGTCACCGGGGAGCTGTTTTTT. The chain combines TRBV4-3 with TRBJ2-2, with 8 bases identical to TRBD1. The CDR3 extends over 17 amino acids. The V and J ends lost 0 bases and 4 bases, in that order; junction bases with no gene match: 7. The germline gives CDR1 LGHNA, CDR2 YSLEER.